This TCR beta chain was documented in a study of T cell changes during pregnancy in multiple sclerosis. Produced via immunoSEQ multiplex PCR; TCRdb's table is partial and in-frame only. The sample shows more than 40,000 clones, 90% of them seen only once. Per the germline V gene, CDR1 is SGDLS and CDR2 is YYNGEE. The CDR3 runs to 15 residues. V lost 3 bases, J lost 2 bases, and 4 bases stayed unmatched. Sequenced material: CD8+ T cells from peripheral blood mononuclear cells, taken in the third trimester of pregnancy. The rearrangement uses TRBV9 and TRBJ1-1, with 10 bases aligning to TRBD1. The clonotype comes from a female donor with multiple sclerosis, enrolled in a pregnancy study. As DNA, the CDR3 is TGTGCCAGCAGCGAGTGGACAGGGGGAAACACTGAAGCTTTCTTT. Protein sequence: CASSEWTGGNTEAFF.